This T cell receptor beta chain was recovered during a study of blood T cell repertoires in COVID-19. The wider study: Spain, Italy and the United States supplied samples that represented acute and convalescent COVID-19.

V dropped 4 bases and J dropped 7; count of bases not matched to a gene: 6. The CDR3 consists of 16 residues. Germline CDR1 and CDR2: SGHNT and YENEEA. In the authors' methods: By means of reference gene primer amplification, nucleated cell counts were estimated. Repertoires were generated with immunoSEQ multiplex PCR, while TCRdb's copy carries only in-frame clones and drops some. The V and J calls and clone size were taken over from that table, and D and trimming were inferred from the DNA. The table shows some 130,000 clones, with 90% occurring only once. This clonotype was obtained from a man aged 50-60 years with active COVID-19. Specimen: peripheral blood. The chain carries TRBV11-3 and TRBJ2-1; 14 bases are shared with TRBD2. The CDR3 loop is CASSSPGLAGVNEQFF. For the CDR3, the DNA is TGTGCCAGCAGCTCGCCGGGACTAGCGGGAGTTAATGAGCAGTTCTTC.